This T cell receptor (beta chain) was obtained from a study of T cell responses to AZD1222 COVID-19 vaccine. General observations from the study: It should be noted that donors were predominantly white British and more often female, and clonal diversity was possibly underestimated. Two AZD1222 doses significantly raised spike-specific TCR breadth and depth over controls. The study identified only a handful of AZD1222 recipients as seropositive at baseline. The reported proportion of spike-specific TCRs targeting unmutated variant regions was nearly half.

In the case of this clone: Its target is not known.

Trimming stripped 2 bases from V and 4 bases from J, with 11 bases between. Germline V CDR1 and CDR2: LNHNV, YYDKDF (reference sequence). The CDR3 has 14 residues. Profiled with immunoSEQ multiplex PCR; TCRdb holds only in-frame clones, not every one. This sample has about 140,000 clones, with about 90% found just once. The V and J genes are TRBV15 and TRBJ1-1; D perhaps matches TRBD1 (6 bases). The receptor was derived from an adult who received the MenACWY meningococcal vaccine as a control. The material sequenced was peripheral blood, taken 28 days after the second dose of the MenACWY control vaccine. This chain's CDR3 is CATSRPRGITEAFF. The DNA for the CDR3 is TGTGCCACCAGCAGACCGAGGGGGATCACTGAAGCTTTCTTT.